Each of the 6 T cell receptor beta chains below was sequenced from the same sample in a study of blood T cell repertoires in COVID-19. Libraries were prepared by immunoSEQ multiplex PCR; TCRdb keeps only in-frame clonotypes and omits some of them. The sample lists around 130,000 clones, just under 85% occurring once. The material sequenced was peripheral blood. The receptors shown here come from a woman aged 50 to 60 with acute or convalescent COVID-19.

The chain couples TRBV28 to TRBJ2-3, with TRBD2 matching over 8 bases. Germline V gives CDR1 MDHEN, CDR2 SYDVKM. Germline trimming cut 4 bases from V and 0 bases from J; bases unmatched to any gene: 9. This CDR3 has 17 amino acids. CDR3 DNA sequence: TGTGCCAGCAGTTGGGTCTTGCGGGGGGTTAGCACAGATACGCAGTATTTT. This encodes CASSWVLRGVSTDTQYF.

The chain recombines TRBV28 with TRBJ1-2; a possible D gene is TRBD1 (5 bases). The CDR3 contains 13 residues. V lost 8 bases and J 4 bases, leaving 14 bases between the germline ends. Germline V gene data show CDR1 as MDHEN and CDR2 as SYDVKM. This chain's CDR3 is CASPSRVGYGYTF. The DNA of the CDR3 is TGTGCCAGCCCAAGCAGGGTAGGCTATGGCTACACCTTC.

The chain links TRBV6-2 or TRBV6-3 to TRBJ2-1; TRBD2 agrees at 7 bases. The V and J ends lost 2 bases and 2 bases, in that order; junction bases with no gene match: 12. CDR1 and CDR2 (germline): MNHEY, SVGEGT. The CDR3 runs 18 residues. The CDR3 DNA sequence: TGTGCCAGCAGTTACCCCGCCGGCCTAGCGGCCACCTACAATGAGCAGTTCTTC. Encoded protein: CASSYPAGLAATYNEQFF.

J is TRBJ1-3 and V is TRBV19, with D maybe TRBD1 (5 bases). V shed 9 bases and J shed 0 bases, with 24 bases lying between them. This CDR3 has 18 amino acids. CDR1 and CDR2 from the germline V gene are LNHDA and SQIVND (reference sequence). DNA for the CDR3: TGTGCCAGCGCGAAGTACGCAGGGAGGACTCACTCTGGAAACACCATATATTTT. Encoded protein: CASAKYAGRTHSGNTIYF.

The rearrangement links TRBV15 to TRBJ1-1; 8 nucleotides agree with TRBD1. This CDR3 spans 13 amino acids. The germline CDR1 and CDR2 sequences are LNHNV and YYDKDF (reference sequence). J lost 8 bases, V lost 5 bases, and 7 bases had no gene match. Here the CDR3 reads CATSSGQGSEAFF. Here the CDR3 DNA reads TGTGCCACCAGCTCCGGACAGGGCTCAGAAGCTTTCTTT.

The chain employs TRBV5-1 and TRBJ2-7; no definite D call. The ends were cut back, 0 bases at V and 6 bases at J, with 7 bases in the middle. Germline V gives CDR1 SGHRS, CDR2 YFSETQ. This CDR3 contains 12 residues. CDR3 sequence reads: CASSLGFSEQYF. In DNA, the CDR3 is TGCGCCAGCAGCTTGGGTTTCTCCGAGCAGTACTTC.